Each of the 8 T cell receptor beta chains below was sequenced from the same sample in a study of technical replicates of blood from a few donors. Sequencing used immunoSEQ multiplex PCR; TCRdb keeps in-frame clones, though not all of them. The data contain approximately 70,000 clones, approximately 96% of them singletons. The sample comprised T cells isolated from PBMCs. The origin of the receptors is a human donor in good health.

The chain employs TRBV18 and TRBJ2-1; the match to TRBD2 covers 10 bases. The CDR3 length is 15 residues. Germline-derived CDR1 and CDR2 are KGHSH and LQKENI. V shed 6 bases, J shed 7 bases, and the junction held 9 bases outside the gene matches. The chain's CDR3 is CASSPLAGDTNEQFF. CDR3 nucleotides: TGTGCCAGCTCGCCCCTAGCGGGGGACACAAATGAGCAGTTCTTC.

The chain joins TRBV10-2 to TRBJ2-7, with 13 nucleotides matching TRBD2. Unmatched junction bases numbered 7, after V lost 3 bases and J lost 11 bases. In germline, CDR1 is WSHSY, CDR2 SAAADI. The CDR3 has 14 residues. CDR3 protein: CASSDVTSGGEKYF. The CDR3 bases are TGCGCCAGCAGTGATGTTACTAGCGGGGGGGAAAAGTACTTC.

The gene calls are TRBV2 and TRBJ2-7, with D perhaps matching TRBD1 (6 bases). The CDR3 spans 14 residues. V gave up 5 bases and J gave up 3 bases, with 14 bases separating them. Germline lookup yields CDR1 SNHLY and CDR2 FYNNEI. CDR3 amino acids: CASSSTGSYYEQYF. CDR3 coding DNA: TGTGCCAGCAGTAGTACAGGGTCATACTACGAGCAGTACTTC.

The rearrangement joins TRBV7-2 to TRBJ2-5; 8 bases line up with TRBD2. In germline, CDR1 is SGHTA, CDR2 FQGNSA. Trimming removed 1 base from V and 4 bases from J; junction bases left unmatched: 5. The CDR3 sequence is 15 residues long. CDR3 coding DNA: TGTGCCAGCAGCTTAGACCCGGGACTAGGAGAGACCCAGTACTTC. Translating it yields CASSLDPGLGETQYF.

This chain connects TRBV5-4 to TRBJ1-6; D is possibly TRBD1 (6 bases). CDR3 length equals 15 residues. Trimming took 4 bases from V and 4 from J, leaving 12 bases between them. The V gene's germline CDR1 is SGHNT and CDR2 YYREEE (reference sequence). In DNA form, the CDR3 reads TGTGCCAGCAGCCCTGGGACAAATTATAATTCACCCCTCCACTTT. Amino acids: CASSPGTNYNSPLHF. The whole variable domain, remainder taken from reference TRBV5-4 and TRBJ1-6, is ETGVTQSPTHLIKTRGQQVTLRCSSQSGHNTVSWYQQALGQGPQFIFQYYREEENGRGNFPPRFSGLQFPNYSSELNVNALELDDSALYLCASSPGTNYNSPLHFGNGTRLTVT.

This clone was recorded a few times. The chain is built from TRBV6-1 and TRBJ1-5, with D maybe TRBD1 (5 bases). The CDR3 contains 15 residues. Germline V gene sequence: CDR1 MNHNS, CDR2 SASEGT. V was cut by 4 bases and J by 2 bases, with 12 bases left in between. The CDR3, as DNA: TGTGCCAGCAGTGGTAGGACAACGGGCAATCAGCCCCAGCATTTT. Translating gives CASSGRTTGNQPQHF.

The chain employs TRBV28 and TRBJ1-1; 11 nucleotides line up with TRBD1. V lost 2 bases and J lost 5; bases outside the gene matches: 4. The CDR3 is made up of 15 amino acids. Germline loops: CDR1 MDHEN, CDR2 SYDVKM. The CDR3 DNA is TGTGCCAGCAGTTTAGTGGACAGGGGGCGGACTGAAGCTTTCTTT. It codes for CASSLVDRGRTEAFF. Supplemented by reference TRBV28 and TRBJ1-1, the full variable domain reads DVKVTQSSRYLVKRTGEKVFLECVQDMDHENMFWYRQDPGLGLRLIYFSYDVKMKEKGDIPEGYSVSREKKERFSLILESASTNQTSMYLCASSLVDRGRTEAFFGQGTRLTVV.

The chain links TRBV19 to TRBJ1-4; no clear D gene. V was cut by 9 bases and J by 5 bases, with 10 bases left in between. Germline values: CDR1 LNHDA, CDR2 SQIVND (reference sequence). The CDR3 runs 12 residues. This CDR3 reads CASREVNEKLFF. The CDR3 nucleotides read TGTGCCAGCCGGGAAGTGAATGAAAAACTGTTTTTT. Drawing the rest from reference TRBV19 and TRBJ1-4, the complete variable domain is DGGITQSPKYLFRKEGQNVTLSCEQNLNHDAMYWYRQDPGQGLRLIYYSQIVNDFQKGDIAEGYSVSREKKESFPLTVTSAQKNPTAFYLCASREVNEKLFFGSGTQLSVL.